The 6 T cell receptor beta chains below come from one sample, sequenced in a study of blood T cell repertoires in COVID-19. The data were produced by immunoSEQ multiplex PCR, yet TCRdb's version contains in-frame clones alone and is incomplete. The sample has roughly 350,000 clones, around 87% seen once. Material: peripheral blood. Every receptor here comes from a woman in her twenties or thirties with COVID-19, enrolled during active disease.

V usage is TRBV7-9 and J usage is TRBJ2-1; TRBD1 is a possible D gene (6 bases). The CDR3 totals 13 residues. V dropped 5 bases and J dropped 6 bases, with 11 bases sitting between them. Germline V gene data show CDR1 as SEHNR and CDR2 as FQNEAQ (reference sequence). Here the CDR3 DNA reads TGTGCCAGCAGCCGCGACAGGACCAATGAGCAGTTCTTC. Encoded protein: CASSRDRTNEQFF.

The V and J genes are TRBV2 and TRBJ2-4, with 8 positions matching TRBD1. Germline CDR1 is SNHLY and CDR2 is FYNNEI. CDR3 size: 18 residues. Unmatched junction bases numbered 11, after V lost 4 bases and J lost 0 bases. The CDR3 loop is CASSVSSGTGVAKNIQYF. Here the CDR3 DNA reads TGTGCCAGCAGTGTATCATCCGGGACAGGTGTAGCCAAAAACATTCAGTACTTC.

Here the CDR3 DNA reads TGTGCCAGCAGCAGGCGGGGGTCCTACGAGCAGTACTTC. Protein: CASSRRGSYEQYF. V gene TRBV7-8 combines with J gene TRBJ2-7; 7 positions match TRBD2. With V trimmed by 5 bases and J by 1 base, 2 bases remained unmatched. CDR1 is SGHVS, CDR2 FQNEAQ, per germline. The CDR3 is made up of 13 amino acids.

The chain recombines TRBV29-1 with TRBJ2-2, with D perhaps matching TRBD1 (5 bases). Trimming took 2 bases from V and 5 from J, leaving 12 bases between them. This CDR3 is 14 amino acids long. Per the germline V gene, CDR1 is SQVTM and CDR2 is ANQGSEA. The CDR3 DNA sequence: TGCAGCGTTGAATCACCATACAGGACCGGGGAGCTGTTTTTT. This gives the protein CSVESPYRTGELFF.

The chain has TRBV6-5 and TRBJ1-2; maybe TRBD1 (5 bases). CDR1 is MNHEY and CDR2 is SVGAGI in the germline V gene. The CDR3 has 14 residues. V was trimmed by 2 bases and J by 2 bases, leaving 9 bases between them. The DNA for the CDR3 is TGTGCCAGCAGTTACGACAGAAACAACTATGGCTACACCTTC. The encoded protein is CASSYDRNNYGYTF.

In regard to this clone: A read error may produce the germline difference seen at one junction end. This chain links TRBV6-2 or TRBV6-3 with TRBJ2-7, with D maybe TRBD2 (6 bases). From germline, CDR1 is MNHEY and CDR2 SVGEGT. The CDR3 sequence is 13 residues long. The CDR3 bases are TGTGCCAGCACTTACCCGGGGGTCTACGAGCAGTACTTC. This sequence encodes CASTYPGVYEQYF.